Shown below are 32 T cell receptor beta chains from a single sample sequenced in a study of siplizumab effects on memory and regulatory T cells. Assay used: immunoSEQ multiplex PCR; TCRdb lists only in-frame clones, some missing. The data show 95,000 to 100,000 clones, around 90% seen once. Sequencing input: non-Treg CD4+ T cells sorted from blood. The receptors stem from a human donor in good health.

Here the CDR3 DNA reads TGTGCCAGCAGGGGGGAGGTTAACGAGCCCCAGCATTTT. Its translation is CASRGEVNEPQHF. The J gene is TRBJ1-5, the V gene TRBV6-5; tentatively, D is TRBD1 (5 bases). V dropped 6 bases and J dropped 8 bases, with 14 bases sitting between them. Germline V lookup: CDR1 MNHEY, CDR2 SVGAGI. The CDR3 spans 13 residues.

V and J are TRBV4-1 and TRBJ1-5; D remains unclear. Germline V gives CDR1 MGHRA, CDR2 YSYEKL. V dropped 0 bases and J dropped 2 bases, with 8 bases sitting between them. CDR3 length: 15 residues. As DNA, the CDR3 is TGCGCCAGCAGCCAAGATCCGGGCGGCAATCAGCCCCAGCATTTT. This codes for CASSQDPGGNQPQHF.

The rearrangement uses TRBV29-1 and TRBJ2-2; TRBD2 might be the D (7 bases). The germline gives CDR1 SQVTM, CDR2 ANQGSEA. This CDR3 is 18 amino acids long. V was shortened by 4 bases and J by 3 bases, with 24 bases between the two germline ends. CDR3 DNA sequence: TGCAGCGTTGCCCCCAGGGGAGGGGGGACATTGTACACCGGGGAGCTGTTTTTT. Translation gives CSVAPRGGGTLYTGELFF.

V gene TRBV11-3 combines with J gene TRBJ2-2; 10 positions agree with TRBD1. CDR1 SGHNT and CDR2 YENEEA come from the germline V gene. V was clipped by 7 bases and J by 6 bases; unmatched bases: 11. This CDR3 is 16 amino acids long. The CDR3 reads CASTPTGTGEAGELFF. The CDR3, as DNA: TGTGCCAGCACCCCGACAGGGACAGGGGAGGCCGGGGAGCTGTTTTTT.

This chain uses TRBV30 with TRBJ1-5, with TRBD1 as a possible D gene (6 bases). The CDR3 has 14 residues. The V and J ends lost 0 bases and 9 bases respectively, with 15 bases between them. From germline, CDR1 is GTSNPN and CDR2 SVGIG (reference sequence). For the CDR3, the DNA is TGTGCCTGGAGTGTAATTCTCAGGGGTACGCCCCAGCATTTT. Protein product: CAWSVILRGTPQHF.

The chain carries TRBV6-6 and TRBJ2-1; 11 nucleotides agree with TRBD2. Germline-derived CDR1 and CDR2 are MNHNY and SVGAGI (reference sequence). This CDR3 has 15 residues. Trimming took 6 bases from V and 4 from J; bases not matched to a gene: 5. The CDR3 region is CASRRGLAEYNEQFF. The CDR3, as DNA: TGTGCCAGCAGGAGGGGACTAGCGGAATACAATGAGCAGTTCTTC.

This rearrangement joins TRBV6-6 to TRBJ2-3; unclear D gene. The CDR3 runs 12 residues. Trimming removed 2 bases from V and 9 bases from J, with 9 bases in between. Germline lookup yields CDR1 MNHNY and CDR2 SVGAGI (reference sequence). CDR3 DNA sequence: TGTGCCAGCAGTTACCGGGCTCCGACGCAGTATTTT. This gives the protein CASSYRAPTQYF.

In DNA form, the CDR3 reads TGTGCCAGCAGTTTCCGCGGGCCTCCAGAGACCCAGTACTTC. It specifies CASSFRGPPETQYF. The rearrangement joins TRBV28 to TRBJ2-5; tentatively, D is TRBD2 (5 bases). From germline, CDR1 is MDHEN and CDR2 SYDVKM. Trimming stripped 3 bases from V and 4 bases from J, with 12 bases between. This CDR3 has 14 residues.

This clone showed up just once. The V and J genes are TRBV9 and TRBJ2-5, with TRBD1 matching 7 bases. V shed 0 bases, J shed 4 bases, and the junction held 6 bases outside the gene matches. The CDR3 length is 15 residues. Germline V CDR1 and CDR2: SGDLS, YYNGEE. CDR3 sequence (DNA): TGTGCCAGCAGCGTAGGAGGGGCAGGGGGAGAGACCCAGTACTTC. Protein: CASSVGGAGGETQYF.

The chain combines TRBV29-1 with TRBJ1-1, with D possibly matching TRBD1 (5 bases). The CDR3 covers 13 residues. Germline values: CDR1 SQVTM, CDR2 ANQGSEA. V was trimmed by 1 base and J by 0 bases, leaving 6 bases between them. CDR3 DNA sequence: TGCAGCGTTGAAGGGACACTGAACACTGAAGCTTTCTTT. It is translated as CSVEGTLNTEAFF.

The chain carries TRBV12-5 and TRBJ2-1; D possibly matches TRBD1 or TRBD2 (5 bases each). V was clipped by 4 bases and J by 0 bases, with 16 bases between them. CDR1 and CDR2 (germline): LGHNT, FRNRAP. The CDR3 loop spans 17 amino acids. Here the CDR3 reads CASGWDQGIGSYNEQFF. The DNA for the CDR3 is TGTGCTAGTGGTTGGGACCAGGGTATCGGCTCCTACAATGAGCAGTTCTTC. The complete variable domain, with remaining parts taken from reference TRBV12-5 and TRBJ2-1, reads DARVTQTPRHKVTEMGQEVTMRCQPILGHNTVFWYRQTMMQGLELLAYFRNRAPLDDSGMPKDRFSAEMPDATLATLKIQPSEPRDSAVYFCASGWDQGIGSYNEQFFGPGTRLTVL.

The chain combines TRBV11-2 with TRBJ2-3, with 12 positions matching TRBD2. V shed 2 bases and J 9 bases; nucleotides not matched to a gene: 6. The CDR3 loop spans 15 amino acids. The germline CDR1 and CDR2 sequences are SGHAT and FQNNGV. In nucleotides, the CDR3 is TGTGCCAGCAGCTTACTAGCGGGAGGGCCAAGAACGCAGTATTTT. Encoded protein: CASSLLAGGPRTQYF.

V usage is TRBV9 and J usage is TRBJ2-2, with TRBD2 matching over 12 bases. The CDR3 consists of 20 residues. The junction had 17 bases not matched to a gene; V was cut back by 3 bases and J by 5 bases. Germline assignment: CDR1 SGDLS and CDR2 YYNGEE. The CDR3: CASSEPRLAGDRGKTGELFF. In DNA, the CDR3 is TGTGCCAGCAGCGAGCCTAGACTAGCGGGAGATAGGGGGAAAACCGGGGAGCTGTTTTTT.

This chain joins TRBV28 and TRBJ2-3; D is uncertain. V lost 7 bases to trimming and J lost 1 base, with 12 bases between them. CDR1 is MDHEN and CDR2 is SYDVKM in the germline V gene. The CDR3 has 14 amino acids. The CDR3 region has the DNA TGTGCCAGCATCGCAGCACAGCGCACAGATACGCAGTATTTT. Translated, it gives CASIAAQRTDTQYF.

This chain connects TRBV6-5 to TRBJ1-2; D not resolved. CDR3 size: 15 residues. Germline CDR1 MNHEY, CDR2 SVGAGI. V lost 0 bases and J lost 4, with 12 bases in between. For the CDR3, the DNA is TGTGCCAGCAGTTACTCGATCGGCAGGTCCTATGGCTACACCTTC. This gives the protein CASSYSIGRSYGYTF.

The V and J genes are TRBV7-3 and TRBJ1-2; D is unclear. This CDR3 region has 15 residues. Trimming removed 5 bases at V and 0 bases at J, with 13 bases between. CDR1 is SGHTA, CDR2 FQGTGA, per germline. The CDR3 spells CASSPEAGTNYGYTF. The DNA of the CDR3 is TGTGCCAGCAGCCCTGAGGCGGGCACTAACTATGGCTACACCTTC. Variable domain in full (rest from reference TRBV7-3 and TRBJ1-2): GAGVSQTPSNKVTEKGKYVELRCDPISGHTALYWYRQSLGQGPEFLIYFQGTGAADDSGLPNDRFFAVRPEGSVSTLKIQRTERGDSAVYLCASSPEAGTNYGYTFGSGTRLTVV.

This chain links TRBV27 with TRBJ2-3, with 13 bases identical to TRBD2. Germline V CDR1 and CDR2: MNHEY, SMNVEV (reference sequence). The CDR3 is 18 residues long. Losses at the gene ends were 4 bases for V and 0 bases for J; bases not matched to a gene: 7. Written as DNA, the CDR3 is TGTGCCAGCAGTTCGGGACTAGCGGGACCCCCTAGCACAGATACGCAGTATTTT. This gives the protein CASSSGLAGPPSTDTQYF.

The chain links TRBV5-1 to TRBJ1-1; D is undetermined. The CDR3 spans 15 residues. Germline lookup yields CDR1 SGHRS and CDR2 YFSETQ. V was clipped by 4 bases and J by 1 base, with 14 bases between them. This chain's CDR3 is CASSPHTEPNTEAFF. CDR3 DNA sequence: TGCGCCAGCAGCCCCCATACGGAGCCGAACACTGAAGCTTTCTTT.

J is TRBJ2-7 and V is TRBV6-1, with D possibly TRBD2 on 7 matching bases. Germline values: CDR1 MNHNS, CDR2 SASEGT. The CDR3 sequence is 19 residues long. V was trimmed by 4 bases and J by 0 bases, leaving 25 bases between them. CDR3 protein: CASSAPDKGGIWVSYEQYF. Written as DNA, the CDR3 is TGTGCCAGCAGTGCCCCGGACAAGGGGGGGATTTGGGTCTCCTACGAGCAGTACTTC.

This clone was detected once. This sequence joins TRBV11-3 and TRBJ2-7; 15 bases are shared with TRBD2. The CDR3 spans 17 residues. Trimming cost V 5 bases and J 7 bases; bases outside gene matches: 12. CDR1 is SGHNT, CDR2 YENEEA, per germline. CDR3 bases: TGTGCCAGCAGCCCCGGACAGGGACTAGCGGGAGGCGGTGAGCAGTACTTC. This encodes CASSPGQGLAGGGEQYF.

The chain is built from TRBV4-3 and TRBJ1-4; TRBD1 might be the D (5 bases). The CDR3 is made up of 17 amino acids. CDR1 is LGHNA and CDR2 is YSLEER in the germline V gene. The V end lost 3 bases, the J end lost 0 bases, and 14 bases lay between the germline ends. CDR3: CASSHKGLPATNEKLFF. The CDR3 nucleotides are TGCGCCAGCAGCCATAAGGGGCTACCTGCAACTAATGAAAAACTGTTTTTT.

This sequence joins TRBV28 and TRBJ2-4; D uncertain. The germline V and J ends were trimmed by 3 bases and 3 bases, with 6 bases remaining between them. This CDR3 contains 13 residues. Germline-derived CDR1 and CDR2 are MDHEN and SYDVKM. CDR3 loop: CASSLWGKNIQYF. DNA of the CDR3: TGTGCCAGCAGTTTGTGGGGCAAAAACATTCAGTACTTC.

This chain connects TRBV21-1 to TRBJ2-5; TRBD2, the D gene given by the table, was not confirmed from the DNA. TRBV21-1 represents a pseudogene. The CDR3 runs 14 residues. The CDR3 sequence: CASSKRPGGETQYF. CDR3 bases: TGTGCCAGCAGCAAACGGCCGGGGGGGGAGACCCAGTACTTC.

The chain joins TRBV7-9 to TRBJ1-1; D not certain. The germline V gene has CDR1 SEHNR and CDR2 FQNEAQ (reference sequence). V lost 5 bases and J 3 bases, leaving 7 bases between the germline ends. This CDR3 region has 12 residues. The CDR3 nucleotides are TGTGCCAGCAGCCTTTCTGACACTGAAGCTTTCTTT. Protein: CASSLSDTEAFF.

V and J are TRBV30 and TRBJ2-7, with a possible D match to TRBD1 (6 bases). The CDR3 totals 14 residues. V dropped 5 bases and J dropped 1 base, with 15 bases sitting between them. Germline CDR1 reads GTSNPN; CDR2 reads SVGIG (reference sequence). This chain's CDR3 is CAWGAGDISYEQYF. CDR3 nucleotides: TGTGCCTGGGGTGCCGGGGACATATCCTACGAGCAGTACTTC.

In nucleotides, the CDR3 is TGCGCCAGCAGCTTGGCCCGGGGGACCTACGAGCAGTACTTC. Translation: CASSLARGTYEQYF. The chain combines TRBV5-1 with TRBJ2-7; D is perhaps TRBD2 (6 bases). Germline V CDR1 and CDR2: SGHRS, YFSETQ. V dropped 0 bases and J dropped 2 bases, with 9 bases sitting between them. The CDR3 sequence is 14 residues long.

This clone was recorded a few times. The chain carries TRBV28 and TRBJ2-7, with D unresolved. V gave up 2 bases and J gave up 9 bases, with 8 bases separating them. The CDR3 covers 11 residues. Germline-derived CDR1 and CDR2 are MDHEN and SYDVKM. The CDR3 loop is CASSLGFGQYF. CDR3 nucleotides: TGTGCCAGCAGTTTAGGCTTTGGGCAGTACTTC.

This chain uses TRBV6-6 with TRBJ2-3; D perhaps matches TRBD2 (5 bases). V lost 5 bases, J lost 3 bases, and 15 bases lay in between. The CDR3 sequence is 15 residues long. Germline V gene data show CDR1 as MNHNY and CDR2 as SVGAGI (reference sequence). The CDR3 DNA sequence: TGTGCCAGCAGTCCTACCCGAGGGCCAACAGATACGCAGTATTTT. Protein: CASSPTRGPTDTQYF.

The chain joins TRBV6-1 to TRBJ1-1, with D unclear. The CDR3 is made up of 13 amino acids. Germline V lookup: CDR1 MNHNS, CDR2 SASEGT. Trimming stripped 2 bases from V and 1 base from J, with 5 bases between. The CDR3 region has the DNA TGTGCCAGCAGTGAACGGGAGAACACTGAAGCTTTCTTT. Translated, it gives CASSERENTEAFF.

The V and J genes are TRBV28 and TRBJ1-5, with 8 bases lining up with TRBD1. The germline V gene encodes CDR1 MDHEN and CDR2 SYDVKM. J lost 7 bases, V lost 6 bases, and 8 bases had no gene match. The CDR3 contains 14 residues. The CDR3 region is CASSPDRGRQPQHF. The CDR3 DNA reads as TGTGCCAGCAGCCCTGACAGGGGAAGGCAGCCCCAGCATTTT.

The rearrangement joins TRBV28 to TRBJ2-3, with 8 bases aligning to TRBD2. CDR1 is MDHEN, CDR2 SYDVKM, per germline. This CDR3 region has 16 residues. V lost 5 bases, J lost 1 base, and 8 bases stayed unmatched. CDR3 loop: CASSPSGGPGTDTQYF. CDR3 DNA: TGTGCCAGCAGTCCCTCGGGAGGGCCAGGCACAGATACGCAGTATTTT.

The chain is built from TRBV7-8 and TRBJ1-2, with TRBD1 matching 9 bases. The CDR3 has 15 amino acids. Looked up from germline, CDR1 is SGHVS and CDR2 is FQNEAQ. Unmatched junction bases numbered 5, after V lost 5 bases and J lost 1 base. CDR3 sequence reads: CASSPGTGINYGYTF. In DNA, the CDR3 is TGTGCCAGCAGCCCCGGGACAGGGATTAACTATGGCTACACCTTC. The whole variable domain, remainder taken from reference TRBV7-8 and TRBJ1-2, is GAGVSQSPRYKVAKRGQDVALRCDPISGHVSLFWYQQALGQGPEFLTYFQNEAQLDKSGLPSDRFFAERPEGSVSTLKIQRTQQEDSAVYLCASSPGTGINYGYTFGSGTRLTVV.